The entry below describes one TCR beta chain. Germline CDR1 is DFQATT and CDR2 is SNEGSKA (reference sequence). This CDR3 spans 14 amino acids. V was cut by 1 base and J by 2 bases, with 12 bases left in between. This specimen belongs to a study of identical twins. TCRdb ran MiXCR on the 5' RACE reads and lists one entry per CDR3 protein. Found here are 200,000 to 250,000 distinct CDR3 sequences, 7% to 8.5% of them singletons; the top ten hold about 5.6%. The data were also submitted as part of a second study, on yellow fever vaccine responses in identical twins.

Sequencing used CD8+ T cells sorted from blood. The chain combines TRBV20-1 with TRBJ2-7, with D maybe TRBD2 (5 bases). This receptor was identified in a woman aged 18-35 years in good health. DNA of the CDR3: TGCAGTGCTAGAGGGACTCTAAGGCCCTACGAGCAGTACTTC. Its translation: CSARGTLRPYEQYF.